A selection of T cell receptor beta chains follows, all from one sample in a study of molecular identifiers for immune sequencing clone quantification. TCRdb called the PCR reads again in MiXCR, with one record for every CDR3 protein. The sample shows under 600,000 distinct CDR3 sequences, around 21% of them seen only once. The sample comprised naive CD8+ T cells from blood, with Jurkat cell RNA spiked in. The origin of the receptors is a human donor in good health. Some libraries in this study had Jurkat cell RNA spiked in. Each CDR3 is given with its conserved first and last residue. Fields, in order: V gene, J gene, CDR3 protein.

v_gene: TRBV28
j_gene: TRBJ2-5
CDR3aa: CASSLSWVNQETQYF

v_gene: TRBV20-1
j_gene: TRBJ2-7
CDR3aa: CSARDSLAGVLNEQYF

v_gene: TRBV12-3/TRBV12-4
j_gene: TRBJ1-2
CDR3aa: CASSWGLGLGYTF

v_gene: TRBV5-1
j_gene: TRBJ2-1
CDR3aa: CASSLELAGSYNEQFF

v_gene: TRBV14
j_gene: TRBJ2-7
CDR3aa: CASSHVPGHYEQYF

v_gene: TRBV27
j_gene: TRBJ2-7
CDR3aa: CASSYTLSYEQYF

v_gene: TRBV5-1
j_gene: TRBJ2-5
CDR3aa: CASSPLNPEGTQYF

v_gene: TRBV7-9
j_gene: TRBJ2-7
CDR3aa: CASSFGQEYYEQYF

v_gene: TRBV7-9
j_gene: TRBJ2-3
CDR3aa: CASSGQAGSSTDTQYF

v_gene: TRBV4-3
j_gene: TRBJ2-3
CDR3aa: CASSQDREDTDTQYF

v_gene: TRBV12-3/TRBV12-4
j_gene: TRBJ2-5
CDR3aa: CASSSGLAGVGRETQYF

v_gene: TRBV30
j_gene: TRBJ2-5
CDR3aa: CAWSITALGETQYF

v_gene: TRBV28
j_gene: TRBJ1-1
CDR3aa: CASTGTGDRNTEAFF

v_gene: TRBV12-3/TRBV12-4
j_gene: TRBJ1-5
CDR3aa: CASSLGGGQPQHF

v_gene: TRBV12-3/TRBV12-4
j_gene: TRBJ2-1
CDR3aa: CASRGVPLRSAYNEQFF

v_gene: TRBV6-2/TRBV6-3
j_gene: TRBJ1-1
CDR3aa: CASQNGAGEWVNTEAFF

v_gene: TRBV13
j_gene: TRBJ2-7
CDR3aa: CASQGLAGNTYEQYF

v_gene: TRBV14
j_gene: TRBJ1-1
CDR3aa: CASSRTGTGSWTEAFF

v_gene: TRBV5-5
j_gene: TRBJ2-5
CDR3aa: CASSSHKTRQSGTQYF

v_gene: TRBV25-1
j_gene: TRBJ1-5
CDR3aa: CASSEYRTGFDQPQHF

v_gene: TRBV6-6
j_gene: TRBJ2-3
CDR3aa: CASSTPIAVTTDTQYF

v_gene: TRBV28
j_gene: TRBJ2-1
CDR3aa: CASSFPPGVSYNEQFF

v_gene: TRBV4-1
j_gene: TRBJ2-1
CDR3aa: CASSHNPTDNEQFF

v_gene: TRBV28
j_gene: TRBJ2-3
CDR3aa: CASSLWGRQTDTQYF

v_gene: TRBV6-2/TRBV6-3
j_gene: TRBJ2-4
CDR3aa: CATGLAKNIQYF

v_gene: TRBV20-1
j_gene: TRBJ2-7
CDR3aa: CSARDSRQGGYEQYF

v_gene: TRBV15
j_gene: TRBJ1-5
CDR3aa: CATGRAGSGGANQPQHF

v_gene: TRBV6-1
j_gene: TRBJ1-1
CDR3aa: CASSLGGPYAFF

v_gene: TRBV9
j_gene: TRBJ2-3
CDR3aa: CASSVEGGGTDTQYF

v_gene: TRBV6-2/TRBV6-3
j_gene: TRBJ2-2
CDR3aa: CASISRTGELFF

v_gene: TRBV7-9
j_gene: TRBJ2-7
CDR3aa: CASSVGAGAAYEQYF

v_gene: TRBV20-1
j_gene: TRBJ2-3
CDR3aa: CSARELGARPDTDTQYF

v_gene: TRBV6-2/TRBV6-3
j_gene: TRBJ2-7
CDR3aa: CASSPPSPEQYF

v_gene: TRBV27
j_gene: TRBJ2-1
CDR3aa: CASSLAGVPGEQFF

v_gene: TRBV14
j_gene: TRBJ2-7
CDR3aa: CASSPAPGDQYF

v_gene: TRBV29-1
j_gene: TRBJ2-5
CDR3aa: CSATERLQETQYF

v_gene: TRBV6-2/TRBV6-3
j_gene: TRBJ1-2
CDR3aa: CASTSPGTSNYGYTF

v_gene: TRBV5-1
j_gene: TRBJ2-3
CDR3aa: CASTGTGTSGPILPADTQYF

v_gene: TRBV20-1
j_gene: TRBJ2-7
CDR3aa: CSAAGTGGGYEQYF

v_gene: TRBV25-1
j_gene: TRBJ1-1
CDR3aa: CASSDRVGAATEAFF

v_gene: TRBV4-3
j_gene: TRBJ2-5
CDR3aa: CASSPGQGALETQYF

v_gene: TRBV13
j_gene: TRBJ2-4
CDR3aa: CASSTREPKNIQYF

v_gene: TRBV7-8
j_gene: TRBJ2-3
CDR3aa: CASSLGGDWADTQYF

v_gene: TRBV4-1
j_gene: TRBJ2-1
CDR3aa: CASSRGTSGHKQFF

v_gene: TRBV7-3
j_gene: TRBJ2-2
CDR3aa: CASSRDRYHTGELFF

v_gene: TRBV14
j_gene: TRBJ1-1
CDR3aa: CASSRGRGQDTEAFF

v_gene: TRBV6-2/TRBV6-3
j_gene: TRBJ2-7
CDR3aa: CASSYFGTYEQYF

v_gene: TRBV4-2
j_gene: TRBJ2-1
CDR3aa: CASSHPKTSERVFGEQFF

v_gene: TRBV20-1
j_gene: TRBJ1-5
CDR3aa: CSARDPGYGIQPQHF

v_gene: TRBV4-3
j_gene: TRBJ2-3
CDR3aa: CASGTSGGTDTQYF

v_gene: TRBV5-4
j_gene: TRBJ2-2
CDR3aa: CASSATGTTNTGELFF

v_gene: TRBV6-5
j_gene: TRBJ1-4
CDR3aa: CASTPYLGGEFTLFF

v_gene: TRBV12-5
j_gene: TRBJ2-3
CDR3aa: CASGLDYRGTDTQYF

v_gene: TRBV28
j_gene: TRBJ2-7
CDR3aa: CASSFTGQPYEQYF

v_gene: TRBV29-1
j_gene: TRBJ2-1
CDR3aa: CSVTGAVEQFF

v_gene: TRBV13
j_gene: TRBJ2-3
CDR3aa: CASSFAESTDTQYF

v_gene: TRBV19
j_gene: TRBJ2-3
CDR3aa: CASSTVDSTDTQYF